Presented here are 10 T cell receptor beta chains from one specimen sequenced in a study of cytomegalovirus exposure and HLA in healthy donors. PCR primers comprised 60 Vbeta and 13 Jbeta primers. The repertoire was sequenced with immunoSEQ multiplex PCR; TCRdb's copy has only in-frame clones and lacks some. Of under 100,000 clones listed, approximately 81% were seen once; the top ten hold over 4%. The specimen sequenced was PBMCs. The receptor source for this set is a woman in her 70s in good health and CMV-seropositive.

The genes are TRBV5-1 and TRBJ1-1; 10 bases line up with TRBD1. The CDR3 loop spans 14 amino acids. Germline CDR1 is SGHRS and CDR2 is YFSETQ. With 4 bases clipped from V and 6 bases from J, the junction kept 6 bases outside the gene matches. In DNA, the CDR3 is TGCGCCAGCAGCCTTGACGGACAGGGGGCTGAAGCTTTCTTT. Its translation is CASSLDGQGAEAFF.

This clone came up a few times. The chain combines TRBV6-1 with TRBJ2-7; 10 nucleotides match TRBD2. CDR1 and CDR2 from the germline V gene are MNHNS and SASEGT. The CDR3 loop spans 18 amino acids. V shed 3 bases, J shed 3 bases, and the junction held 14 bases outside the gene matches. Here the CDR3 DNA reads TGTGCCAGCAGTGAGAGGGCGAGCGGGAGGGCCCAAAGCTACGAGCAGTACTTC. It yields the protein CASSERASGRAQSYEQYF.

This clone has just a few counts. This sequence joins TRBV5-1 and TRBJ1-1, with a tentative D call TRBD1 (6 bases). V was trimmed by 1 base and J by 3 bases, leaving 13 bases between them. The CDR3 loop spans 15 amino acids. Germline assignment: CDR1 SGHRS and CDR2 YFSETQ. CDR3 sequence (DNA): TGCGCCAGCAGCTTGTGGGGCAGGGGCGACACTGAAGCTTTCTTT. Protein product: CASSLWGRGDTEAFF.

This chain connects TRBV18 to TRBJ2-2; D gene uncertain. The germline V and J ends were trimmed by 8 bases and 4 bases, with 11 bases remaining between them. The CDR3 has 13 amino acids. The germline V gene has CDR1 KGHSH and CDR2 LQKENI. CDR3 in amino acids: CASGPPLTGELFF. DNA of the CDR3: TGTGCCAGCGGGCCCCCCCTCACCGGGGAGCTGTTTTTT.

The CDR3 sequence is CASSFGGNQPQHF. CDR3 DNA sequence: TGTGCCAGCAGTTTCGGCGGGAATCAGCCCCAGCATTTT. The J gene is TRBJ1-5, the V gene TRBV27, with D hard to call. With 3 bases removed from V and 4 bases from J, the gap between germline ends came to 7 bases. The CDR3 covers 13 residues. The germline CDR1 and CDR2 sequences are MNHEY and SMNVEV (reference sequence).

The V gene is TRBV19, the J gene TRBJ1-3, with a possible D match to TRBD1 (5 bases). Germline-derived CDR1 and CDR2 are LNHDA and SQIVND (reference sequence). V was trimmed by 4 bases and J by 6 bases, leaving 13 bases between them. The CDR3 length is 14 residues. The DNA for the CDR3 is TGTGCCAGTAGTAATTGGCAGGGTCTAAACACCATATATTTT. It encodes CASSNWQGLNTIYF. Looking up the rest from reference TRBV19 and TRBJ1-3 gives the full variable domain: DGGITQSPKYLFRKEGQNVTLSCEQNLNHDAMYWYRQDPGQGLRLIYYSQIVNDFQKGDIAEGYSVSREKKESFPLTVTSAQKNPTAFYLCASSNWQGLNTIYFGEGSWLTVV.

V usage is TRBV28 and J usage is TRBJ2-2, with 7 bases identical to TRBD1. Unmatched junction bases numbered 10, after V lost 7 bases and J lost 5 bases. The germline CDR1 and CDR2 sequences are MDHEN and SYDVKM. The CDR3 totals 15 residues. DNA for the CDR3: TGTGCCAGCATTAGAACAGGGGTGTTAACCGGGGAGCTGTTTTTT. Its protein is CASIRTGVLTGELFF.

V usage is TRBV19 and J usage is TRBJ2-7, with 9 bases fitting TRBD1. V lost 6 bases and J lost 8; bases outside the gene matches: 11. Germline CDR1 is LNHDA and CDR2 is SQIVND (reference sequence). The CDR3 runs 14 residues. This chain's CDR3 is CASSRQGDWMQQYF. CDR3 coding DNA: TGTGCCAGTAGCCGACAGGGGGATTGGATGCAGCAGTACTTC.

The chain has TRBV4-1 and TRBJ2-1, with 10 bases matching TRBD2. J lost 7 bases, V lost 2 bases, and 14 bases had no gene match. Germline lookup yields CDR1 MGHRA and CDR2 YSYEKL. This CDR3 contains 18 residues. For the CDR3, the DNA is TGCGCCAGCAGCCAACTCGATTTGGGACTAGCGAATCTTAATGAGCAGTTCTTC. Translating gives CASSQLDLGLANLNEQFF.

This chain joins TRBV2 and TRBJ2-3; 15 bases map to TRBD2. Germline CDR1 is SNHLY and CDR2 is FYNNEI. V trimming: 6 bases; J trimming: 3 bases; junction bases outside the gene matches: 4. The CDR3 covers 16 residues. The CDR3: CASSAGTSGRTDTQYF. CDR3 sequence (DNA): TGTGCCAGCAGCGCCGGGACTAGCGGGAGGACAGATACGCAGTATTTT. The full variable domain, completed using reference TRBV2 and TRBJ2-3, is EPEVTQTPSHQVTQMGQEVILRCVPISNHLYFYWYRQILGQKVEFLVSFYNNEISEKSEIFDDQFSVERPDGSNFTLKIRSTKLEDSAMYFCASSAGTSGRTDTQYFGPGTRLTVL.